This T cell receptor beta chain was obtained from a study of OX40 agonist ivuxolimab in advanced cancers. Study overall: Around 40% of patients had received prior checkpoint inhibitor therapy.

Excluded were patients having autoimmune disease history or systemic immunosuppression. Researchers took blood at baseline, on cycle 4 day 1, and on cycle 7 day 1. Assay used: immunoSEQ multiplex PCR; TCRdb lists only in-frame clones, some missing. The table lists about 38,000 clones, over 80% of them singletons. Remarks on this clone: Its antigen remains unknown.

The CDR3 is made up of 16 amino acids. The germline V gene encodes CDR1 SNHLY and CDR2 FYNNEI. Trimming shortened V by 4 bases and J by 10 bases, and 23 bases separated the two germline ends. The study, taken as a whole, reports: At 0.1 to 3.0 mg/kg, clonal expansion of CD4+ and CD8+ blood T cells had occurred by week 6.

This chain joins TRBV2 and TRBJ2-1; D is perhaps TRBD1 (6 bases). This clonotype was sampled from an adult with an advanced solid tumor such as melanoma, head and neck, liver or kidney cancer. This specimen was CD4+ or CD8+ T cells sorted from blood, taken in a trial of the OX40 agonist ivuxolimab. The CDR3 DNA sequence: TGTGCCAGCAGTGGAGCCCTGGGACACCAAAACCCCGAGCAGTTCTTC. It encodes CASSGALGHQNPEQFF. The full variable domain, in which reference TRBV2 and TRBJ2-1 provide the parts outside the CDR3, is EPEVTQTPSHQVTQMGQEVILRCVPISNHLYFYWYRQILGQKVEFLVSFYNNEISEKSEIFDDQFSVERPDGSNFTLKIRSTKLEDSAMYFCASSGALGHQNPEQFFGPGTRLTVL.